The clone carrying this TCR beta chain has more than one count but fewer than ten. What it binds is unknown. The source of the sample is a study of T cell repertoires in cytomegalovirus infection. Turning to the study itself: Peptides in the study included HLA-C-restricted and HLA-B-restricted CMV epitopes. CMV infection and matching HLA type were both indicated by public TCR beta signatures.

Findings of the study overall: Across the ex vivo response, the dominant clonotypes were HLA-C-restricted CMV-specific TCR beta clonotypes. Summed frequency of shared TCR beta families picked out CMV carriers who also had the relevant HLA.

TCRdb re-called the reads through MiXCR, storing one row per CDR3 protein. The sample contains approximately 260,000 distinct CDR3 sequences, 20% to 25% of which appear only once. In germline, CDR1 is SGHAT, CDR2 FQDESV (reference sequence). Trimming cost V 0 bases and J 4 bases; bases outside gene matches: 9. The length of the CDR3 is 17 residues. The input for sequencing was cultured PBMCs, taken from culture after CMV antigen stimulation. This sequence joins TRBV11-1 and TRBJ2-1, with 7 nucleotides matching TRBD2. This clonotype was sampled from a human donor in good health (CMV status not recorded). Some clones in this sample may be carry-over from other donors' samples. This chain's CDR3 is CASSLAVSRGGYNEQFF. CDR3 nucleotide sequence: TGTGCCAGCAGCTTAGCCGTGAGTCGGGGAGGGTACAATGAGCAGTTCTTC. Based on the CDR3 plus reference TRBV11-1 and TRBJ2-1, the full variable domain is EAEVAQSPRYKITEKSQAVAFWCDPISGHATLYWYRQILGQGPELLVQFQDESVVDDSQLPKDRFSAERLKGVDSTLKIQPAELGDSAMYLCASSLAVSRGGYNEQFFGPGTRLTVL.